This is a list of T cell receptor beta chains from one sample in a study of radiotherapy plus CTLA-4 blockade in lung cancer. TCRdb keeps only in-frame clones here, not all; method: immunoSEQ multiplex PCR. The repertoire consists of approximately 82,000 clones, with about 83% occurring once and the leading ten covering just over 14%. The sample was peripheral blood, taken from a patient treated with radiotherapy plus ipilimumab. The source of these receptors is a human donor with non-small cell lung cancer that progressed on radiotherapy plus ipilimumab. The CDR3 runs from the conserved cysteine through the conserved F or W.

CDR3 protein	J gene	V gene
CAIGGSPFKEPYEQYF	TRBJ2-7	TRBV10-3
CASSLGATANTEAFF	TRBJ1-1	TRBV28
CASSLDGIREETQYF	TRBJ2-5	TRBV5-1
CASSPQGSRNTIYF	TRBJ1-3	TRBV7-2
CASSYFSFDRGEQFF	TRBJ2-1	TRBV6-5
CASSQGGRTYNEQFF	TRBJ2-1	TRBV4-3
CAISETSGDSGNIQYF	TRBJ2-4	TRBV10-3
CASSTRPDSPLHF	TRBJ1-6	TRBV7-2
CASSTGTYGRAFF	TRBJ1-1	TRBV6-5
CASSPGTRSVYNEQFF	TRBJ2-1	TRBV18
CASSGGAGGVNTEAFF	TRBJ1-1	TRBV5-1
CASSVGGSTDTQYF	TRBJ2-3	TRBV13
CASSTSGGLTEAFF	TRBJ1-1	TRBV19
CASSSHAGTYEQYF	TRBJ2-7	TRBV13
CASSQATGGTDTQYF	TRBJ2-3	TRBV4-3
CASMETFNQPQHF	TRBJ1-5	TRBV6-1
CASSLGVETYEQYF	TRBJ2-7	TRBV5-5
CASSVQGYEQYF	TRBJ2-7	TRBV5-5
CASSIGKSYEQYF	TRBJ2-7	TRBV19
CASSPRDNSGNTIYF	TRBJ1-3	TRBV9
CASSQDQGLGLTDTQYF	TRBJ2-3	TRBV4-3
CASNSDRGRPYEQYF	TRBJ2-7	TRBV5-1